Listed below are T cell receptor beta chains from one sample, sequenced in a study of T cell responses to AZD1222 COVID-19 vaccine. Profiling relied on immunoSEQ multiplex PCR, and the TCRdb table lists in-frame clones only, not all of them. The table records approximately 85,000 clones, 70% to 90% of them present only once. The sample consisted of peripheral blood, taken on day 0 of AZD1222 vaccination. Every receptor here comes from an adult in good health. CDR3s include the opening cysteine and the closing phenylalanine or tryptophan. The D gene is left open where the match is weak. Clone size is given for some rows only: seen once, a few or many times, or a class if the clone is expanded.

j_gene	d_gene	v_gene	abundance	CDR3aa	CDR3nt
TRBJ1-5	-	TRBV2	-	CASSRDTNQPQHF	TGTGCCAGCAGCCGGGACACCAATCAGCCCCAGCATTTT
TRBJ2-4	TRBD1	TRBV10-1	-	CASSDGDSEAKNIQYF	TGCGCCAGCAGTGACGGGGACAGCGAAGCCAAAAACATTCAGTACTTC
TRBJ2-2	-	TRBV11-2	-	CASSLGSGTGELFF	TGTGCCAGCAGCTTAGGCTCGGGGACCGGGGAGCTGTTTTTT
TRBJ1-1	TRBD1	TRBV7-9	-	CASSSDRADTEAFF	TGTGCCAGCAGCTCCGACAGGGCGGACACTGAAGCTTTCTTT
TRBJ1-6	TRBD1	TRBV6-4	-	CASSRTGSNSPLHF	TGTGCCAGCAGTAGGACAGGGTCAAATTCACCCCTCCACTTT
TRBJ2-1	-	TRBV7-6	-	CASSRREFNEQFF	TGTGCCAGCAGCCGCCGGGAATTCAATGAGCAGTTCTTC
TRBJ1-3	-	TRBV7-9	-	CASSLDILFSSGNTIYF	TGTGCCAGCAGCTTAGACATTCTTTTTAGCTCTGGAAACACCATATATTTT
TRBJ2-7	-	TRBV18	-	CASSSQGYEQYF	TGTGCCAGCTCATCACAGGGATACGAGCAGTACTTC
TRBJ1-5	-	TRBV7-2	-	CASSLGQTDNQPQHF	TGTGCCAGCAGCCTCGGACAGACCGACAATCAGCCCCAGCATTTT
TRBJ2-1	TRBD2	TRBV24-1	-	CATSDSGLAGEGAYNEQFF	TGTGCCACCAGTGATTCGGGACTAGCGGGAGAAGGCGCCTACAATGAGCAGTTCTTC
TRBJ2-3	-	TRBV29-1	-	CSVSGWGSTDTQYF	TGCAGCGTTTCAGGTTGGGGTTCCACAGATACGCAGTATTTT
TRBJ1-1	TRBD1	TRBV9	large	CASSVDRGTEAFF	TGTGCCAGCAGCGTAGACAGGGGGACTGAAGCTTTCTTT
TRBJ2-1	-	TRBV7-2	-	CASSTSFVVSYNEQFF	TGTGCCAGCAGCACCTCCTTCGTGGTCTCCTACAATGAGCAGTTCTTC
TRBJ2-1	TRBD1	TRBV2	-	CASSVSGTGSAEQFF	TGTGCCAGCAGTGTTTCTGGGACAGGGTCAGCCGAGCAGTTCTTC
TRBJ2-3	-	TRBV5-8	-	CASSLGGDTQYF	TGTGCCAGCAGCTTGGGAGGGGATACGCAGTATTTT
TRBJ2-3	TRBD2	TRBV4-1	-	CASSQATSGDSTDTQYF	TGCGCCAGCAGCCAAGCGACTAGCGGGGACAGCACAGATACGCAGTATTTT
TRBJ2-7	-	TRBV18	-	CASSPTGYEQYF	TGTGCCAGCTCACCGACAGGCTACGAGCAGTACTTC
TRBJ1-2	TRBD1	TRBV7-9	-	CASSPRTGEIGGYTF	TGTGCCAGCAGCCCCCGGACAGGGGAAATCGGTGGCTACACCTTC
TRBJ1-1	-	TRBV29-1	-	CSAGAWSTEAFF	TGCAGCGCGGGGGCTTGGAGCACTGAAGCTTTCTTT
TRBJ2-7	-	TRBV19	-	CASSKGGITYEQYF	TGTGCCAGTAGTAAGGGCGGGATAACCTACGAGCAGTACTTC
TRBJ2-7	-	TRBV13	-	CASSSGYEQYF	TGTGCCAGCAGCTCCGGCTACGAGCAGTACTTC
TRBJ1-2	TRBD1	TRBV7-2	few	CASSLATTGTYGYTF	TGTGCCAGCAGCTTAGCTACGACAGGGACCTATGGCTACACCTTC
TRBJ2-7	TRBD2	TRBV6-5	-	CASRGLAGAGEQYF	TGTGCCAGCAGGGGACTAGCGGGAGCGGGCGAGCAGTACTTC
TRBJ2-5	-	TRBV5-1	-	CASSSLAKETQYF	TGCGCCAGCAGCTCCCTAGCGAAAGAGACCCAGTACTTC
TRBJ1-2	-	TRBV5-5	few	CASSLPGYGYTF	TGTGCCAGCAGCTTACCTGGGTATGGCTACACCTTC
TRBJ2-5	TRBD2	TRBV6-5	once	CASRYSGSKETQYF	TGTGCCAGCAGGTATAGCGGGTCGAAAGAGACCCAGTACTTC
TRBJ1-2	TRBD1	TRBV19	-	CASRRGQGDGYTF	TGTGCCAGTAGAAGGGGACAGGGTGACGGCTACACCTTC
TRBJ1-1	TRBD1	TRBV19	-	CASSSGGQMNTEAFF	TGTGCCAGTAGTTCCGGGGGACAGATGAACACTGAAGCTTTCTTT
TRBJ2-7	-	TRBV4-1	once	CASSQGLLPSYEQYF	TGCGCCAGCAGCCAAGGGCTTCTTCCATCCTACGAGCAGTACTTC
TRBJ1-3	-	TRBV4-2	-	CASSQDLVSGNTIYF	TGTGCCAGCAGCCAAGATTTGGTTTCTGGAAACACCATATATTTT
TRBJ2-5	-	TRBV20-1	-	CSASTSSQETQYF	TGCAGTGCTAGTACTAGCAGCCAAGAGACCCAGTACTTC